This T cell receptor beta chain is from a study of regulatory T cells in long-lasting Graves disease. General study results and limits: Newly diagnosed patients had higher TCR diversity than persistent Graves' patients did.

The time point here: persistent/refractory GD, antithyroid drugs over 5 years with positive TRAb. PBMC RNA served as the TCR library source. With respect to this clonotype: Its target is not known.

Library construction for TCR beta used iRepertoire HTBI primers and Arm-PCR of CDR3 regions. Using its own MiXCR run on the multiplex PCR reads, TCRdb lists one record per CDR3 protein. Among roughly 400,000 distinct CDR3 sequences listed, under 25% were seen once. This CDR3 contains 15 residues. With 4 bases removed from V and 0 bases from J, the gap between germline ends came to 10 bases. Germline CDR1 LGHDT, CDR2 YNNKEL (reference sequence). This sequence was found in a female donor with Graves disease. The sample in question was peripheral blood mononuclear cells (PBMCs), obtained when the disease was refractory, from a patient treated with antithyroid drugs. The chain combines TRBV3-1 with TRBJ2-1; D is undetermined. CDR3 region: CASSPLERSYNEQFF. CDR3 nucleotides: TGTGCCAGCAGCCCCCTGGAGCGCTCCTACAATGAGCAGTTCTTC.